The clone carrying this TCR beta chain came up many times. As yet, its antigen is unknown. The data are from a study of identical twins. Study observations and caveats: Invariant MAIT and iNKT cells are populations that could partly confound zero-insertion analyses.

The CDR3 has 15 residues. The V gene's germline CDR1 is SGHAT and CDR2 FQDESV (reference sequence). The ends were cut back, 0 bases at V and 6 bases at J, with 13 bases in the middle. A universal primer site was incorporated via template switching, and the cDNA contained unique molecular identifiers. One entry per CDR3 protein results from TCRdb running MiXCR on the 5' RACE reads. The data show 1.5 million to 2 million distinct CDR3 sequences, with less than 35% seen just once and about 0.27% held by the top ten. The gene calls are TRBV11-1 and TRBJ2-3, with D uncertain. The sample consisted of cord blood. The source of this sequence is a newborn girl in good health. Here the CDR3 reads CASSLALRLADTQYF. The DNA for the CDR3 is TGTGCCAGCAGCTTAGCTCTCCGGCTCGCGGATACGCAGTATTTT. The full variable domain, completed using reference TRBV11-1 and TRBJ2-3, is EAEVAQSPRYKITEKSQAVAFWCDPISGHATLYWYRQILGQGPELLVQFQDESVVDDSQLPKDRFSAERLKGVDSTLKIQPAELGDSAMYLCASSLALRLADTQYFGPGTRLTVL.